Given below is one T cell receptor beta chain in context. This CDR3 spans 13 amino acids. From germline, CDR1 is MNHNS and CDR2 SASEGT. The V end was cut by 6 bases, the J end by 2 bases, with 11 bases between. Vbeta (60) and Jbeta (13) primers were used in the PCR. Method: immunoSEQ multiplex PCR; TCRdb's copy keeps in-frame clones and lacks some. The sample has over 55,000 clones. The data originate from a study of cytomegalovirus exposure and HLA in healthy donors. The V call is TRBV6-1, the J call TRBJ2-7, with D possibly being TRBD1 (6 bases). This receptor was identified in a male donor in good health and CMV-seronegative. Sequencing was performed on PBMCs. For the CDR3, the DNA is TGTGCCAGCAGGCCGGGACACGCCTACGAGCAGTACTTC. This translates into CASRPGHAYEQYF.